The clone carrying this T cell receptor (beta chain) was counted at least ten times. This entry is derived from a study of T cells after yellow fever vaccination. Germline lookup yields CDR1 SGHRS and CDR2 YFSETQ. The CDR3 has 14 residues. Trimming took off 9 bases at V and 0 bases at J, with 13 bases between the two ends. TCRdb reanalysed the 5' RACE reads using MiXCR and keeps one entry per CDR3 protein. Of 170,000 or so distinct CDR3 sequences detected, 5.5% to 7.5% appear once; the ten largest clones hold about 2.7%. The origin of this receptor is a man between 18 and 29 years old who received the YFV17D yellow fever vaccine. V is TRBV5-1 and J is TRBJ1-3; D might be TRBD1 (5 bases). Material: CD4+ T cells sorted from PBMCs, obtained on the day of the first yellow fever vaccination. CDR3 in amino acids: CAIIEGRSGNTIYF. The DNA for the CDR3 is TGCGCCATTATTGAGGGGCGCTCTGGAAACACCATATATTTT.